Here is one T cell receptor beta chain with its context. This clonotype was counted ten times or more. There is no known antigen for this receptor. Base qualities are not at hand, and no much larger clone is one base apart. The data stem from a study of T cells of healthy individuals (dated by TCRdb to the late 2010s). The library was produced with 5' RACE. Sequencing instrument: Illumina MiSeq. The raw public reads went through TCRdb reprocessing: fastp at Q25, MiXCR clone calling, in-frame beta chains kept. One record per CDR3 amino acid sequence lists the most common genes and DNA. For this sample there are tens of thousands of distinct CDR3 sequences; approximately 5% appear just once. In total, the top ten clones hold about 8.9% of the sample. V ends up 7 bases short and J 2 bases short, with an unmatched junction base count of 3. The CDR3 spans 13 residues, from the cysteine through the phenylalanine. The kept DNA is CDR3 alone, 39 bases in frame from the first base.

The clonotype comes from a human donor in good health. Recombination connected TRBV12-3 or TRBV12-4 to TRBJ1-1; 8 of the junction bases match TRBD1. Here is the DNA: TGTGCCAGCAACGGACAGGGAAACACTGAAGCTTTCTTT. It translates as CASNGQGNTEAFF.